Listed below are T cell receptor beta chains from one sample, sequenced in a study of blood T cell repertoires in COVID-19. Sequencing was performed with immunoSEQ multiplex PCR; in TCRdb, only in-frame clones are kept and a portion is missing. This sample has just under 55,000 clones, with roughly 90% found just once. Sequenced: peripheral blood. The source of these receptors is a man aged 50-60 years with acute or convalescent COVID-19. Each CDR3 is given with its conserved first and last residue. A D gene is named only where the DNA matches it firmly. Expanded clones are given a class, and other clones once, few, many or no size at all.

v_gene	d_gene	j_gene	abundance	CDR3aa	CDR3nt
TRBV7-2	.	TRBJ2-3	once	CASSPLLADAQYF	TGTGCCAGCAGCCCACTACTGGCAGATGCGCAGTATTTT
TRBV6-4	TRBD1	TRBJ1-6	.	CASSGGQGLNLHF	TGTGCCAGCAGTGGAGGACAGGGACTAAACCTCCACTTT
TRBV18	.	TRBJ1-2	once	CASSPPGGASYTF	TGTGCCAGCTCACCCCCCGGGGGAGCAAGCTACACCTTC
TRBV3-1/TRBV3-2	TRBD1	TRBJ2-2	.	CASSQVGQANTGELFF	TGTGCCAGCAGCCAAGTGGGACAGGCGAACACCGGGGAGCTGTTTTTT
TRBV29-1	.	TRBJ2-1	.	CSVDPGRGRTYNEQFF	TGCAGCGTTGACCCGGGTCGGGGGAGAACCTACAATGAGCAGTTCTTC
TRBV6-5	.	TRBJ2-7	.	CASRMTGLSEQYF	TGTGCCAGCAGGATGACAGGTTTGTCCGAGCAGTACTTC
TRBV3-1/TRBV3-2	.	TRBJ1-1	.	CASSQIKNTEAFF	TGTGCCAGCAGCCAAATCAAGAACACTGAAGCTTTCTTT
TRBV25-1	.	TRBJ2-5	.	CASSEGGIQETQYF	TGTGCCAGCAGTGAAGGGGGGATACAAGAGACCCAGTACTTC
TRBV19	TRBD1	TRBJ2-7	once	CASSPGQGGYEQYF	TGTGCCAGTAGTCCGGGACAGGGGGGTTACGAGCAGTACTTC
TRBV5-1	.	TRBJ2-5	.	CASSRANRGPQETQYF	TGCGCCAGCAGTCGCGCTAATCGCGGGCCCCAAGAGACCCAGTACTTC
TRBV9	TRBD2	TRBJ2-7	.	CASSVGLAGTYEQYF	TGTGCCAGCAGCGTAGGACTAGCGGGAACCTACGAGCAGTACTTC
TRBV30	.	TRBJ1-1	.	CAWSLGVATF	TGTGCCTGGAGTCTAGGTGTCGCTACCTTT
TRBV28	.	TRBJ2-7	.	CASGLRTLSSYEQYF	TGTGCCAGCGGCTTACGGACTCTTAGCTCCTACGAGCAGTACTTC
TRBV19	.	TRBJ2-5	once	CASSIHGTQETQYF	TGTGCCAGTAGTATTCACGGTACCCAAGAGACCCAGTACTTC
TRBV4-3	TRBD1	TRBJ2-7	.	CASSQDRGQADEQYF	TGCGCCAGCAGCCAAGATCGGGGACAGGCGGACGAGCAGTACTTC
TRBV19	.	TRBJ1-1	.	CASIEQGFVNTEAFF	TGTGCCAGTATTGAACAGGGATTCGTGAACACTGAAGCTTTCTTT
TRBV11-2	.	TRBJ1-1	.	CASSQPRGSANTEAFF	TGTGCCAGCAGCCAGCCCCGGGGGAGCGCGAACACTGAAGCTTTCTTT
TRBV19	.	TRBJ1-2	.	CASQGFANYGYTF	TGTGCCAGTCAGGGATTTGCTAACTATGGCTACACCTTC
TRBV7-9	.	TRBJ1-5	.	CASSASYSNQPQHF	TGTGCCAGCAGCGCTAGCTATAGCAATCAGCCCCAGCATTTT
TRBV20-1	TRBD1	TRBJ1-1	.	CSLGQGAEAFF	TGCAGTCTCGGACAGGGCGCTGAAGCTTTCTTT
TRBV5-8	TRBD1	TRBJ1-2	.	CASSLEWEDRGFQVYGYTF	TGTGCCAGCAGCTTGGAATGGGAAGACAGGGGGTTCCAGGTCTATGGCTACACCTTC
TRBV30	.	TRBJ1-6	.	CAWSVDSQGNSPLHF	TGTGCCTGGAGTGTAGACAGCCAAGGGAATTCACCCCTCCACTTT